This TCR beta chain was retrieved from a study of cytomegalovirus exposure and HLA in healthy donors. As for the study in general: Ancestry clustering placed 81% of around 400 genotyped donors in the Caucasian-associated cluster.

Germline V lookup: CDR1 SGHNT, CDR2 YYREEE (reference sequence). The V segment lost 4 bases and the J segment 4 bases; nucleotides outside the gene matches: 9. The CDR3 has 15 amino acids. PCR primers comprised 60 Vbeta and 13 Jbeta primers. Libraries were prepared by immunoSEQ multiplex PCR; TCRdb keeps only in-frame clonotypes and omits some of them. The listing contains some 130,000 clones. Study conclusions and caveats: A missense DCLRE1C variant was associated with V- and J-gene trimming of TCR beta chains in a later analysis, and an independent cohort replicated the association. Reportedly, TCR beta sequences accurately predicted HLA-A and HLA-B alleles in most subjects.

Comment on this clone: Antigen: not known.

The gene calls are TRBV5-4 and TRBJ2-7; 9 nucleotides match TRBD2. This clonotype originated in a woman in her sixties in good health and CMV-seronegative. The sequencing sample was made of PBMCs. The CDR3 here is CASSPSGGTWYEQYF. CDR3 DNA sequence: TGTGCCAGCAGCCCCAGCGGGGGGACGTGGTACGAGCAGTACTTC.